These 27 T cell receptor beta chains were all obtained from the same sample, sequenced in a study of cytomegalovirus exposure and HLA in healthy donors. The PCR made use of 60 Vbeta and 13 Jbeta primers. Repertoires were generated with immunoSEQ multiplex PCR, while TCRdb's copy carries only in-frame clones and drops some. The sample holds 250,000 to 300,000 clones, approximately 84% seen once. The specimen sequenced was PBMCs. These receptor sequences come from a woman between 40 and 55 years old in good health and CMV-seropositive.

The J gene is TRBJ2-5, the V gene TRBV2; possible D gene TRBD2, 7 bases. V was pared by 5 bases and J by 1 base, with 17 bases between. This CDR3 is built from 16 residues. CDR1 and CDR2 from the germline V gene are SNHLY and FYNNEI. DNA for the CDR3: TGTGCCAGCAGTTGGGGGGGCGCCGGGGGCCAAGAGACCCAGTACTTC. This translates into CASSWGGAGGQETQYF.

The V gene is TRBV27, the J gene TRBJ2-1, with no clear D. Trimming took 2 bases from V and 0 from J, leaving 11 bases between them. CDR3 length: 16 amino acids. Germline lookup yields CDR1 MNHEY and CDR2 SMNVEV (reference sequence). This CDR3 reads CASSLGSGSSYNEQFF. For the CDR3, the DNA is TGTGCCAGCAGTTTAGGGTCAGGCAGCTCCTACAATGAGCAGTTCTTC.

A single count supports this clone. This rearrangement joins TRBV19 to TRBJ2-7, with 9 bases lining up with TRBD1. Looked up from germline, CDR1 is LNHDA and CDR2 is SQIVND (reference sequence). This CDR3 spans 15 amino acids. Trimming at V came to 8 bases and at J to 6 bases, leaving 14 bases not matched to a gene. CDR3 amino acids: CASGRTGTGPVEQYF. Here the CDR3 DNA reads TGTGCCAGTGGAAGGACCGGGACAGGGCCCGTCGAGCAGTACTTC.

The chain links TRBV7-2 to TRBJ1-1; D uncertain. The CDR3 covers 16 residues. Between the trimmed V and J ends, which lost 1 base and 1 base, there was a span of 13 bases. CDR1 is SGHTA and CDR2 is FQGNSA in the germline V gene. The CDR3 sequence: CASSLGLWGANTEAFF. In DNA form, the CDR3 reads TGTGCCAGCAGCTTAGGGCTATGGGGAGCGAACACTGAAGCTTTCTTT. Variable domain in full (rest from reference TRBV7-2 and TRBJ1-1): GAGVSQSPSNKVTEKGKDVELRCDPISGHTALYWYRQSLGQGLEFLIYFQGNSAPDKSGLPSDRFSAERTGGSVSTLTIQRTQQEDSAVYLCASSLGLWGANTEAFFGQGTRLTVV.

Remarks on this clone: Other DNA sequences in the same sample also yield this CDR3. The rearrangement links TRBV5-4 to TRBJ2-3, with D hard to call. Germline-derived CDR1 and CDR2 are SGHNT and YYREEE (reference sequence). The CDR3 is made up of 15 amino acids. V was trimmed by 1 base and J by 2 bases, leaving 11 bases between them. CDR3 loop: CASSLFPSDTDTQYF. The CDR3 DNA reads TGTGCCAGCAGCTTGTTCCCCAGCGACACAGATACGCAGTATTTT.

The chain couples TRBV4-3 to TRBJ2-6, with D possibly matching TRBD1 (5 bases). The germline gives CDR1 LGHNA, CDR2 YSLEER. This CDR3 spans 19 amino acids. V was pared by 2 bases and J by 0 bases, with 17 bases between. The CDR3 DNA reads as TGCGCCAGCAGCCAAAGACCTCAGGGTACCCTCTCTGGGGCCAACGTCCTGACTTTC. Amino acids: CASSQRPQGTLSGANVLTF.

The DNA for the CDR3 is TGTGCCAGCAGCTTCTTTAGGCGGCAGTCAAACTATGGCTACACCTTC. Its protein is CASSFFRRQSNYGYTF. The chain has TRBV5-6 and TRBJ1-2; D call uncertain. The CDR3 runs 16 residues. V lost 2 bases, J lost 2 bases, and 16 bases lay in between. Germline V gene lookup returns CDR1 SGHDT and CDR2 YYEEEE.

This clone is a singleton in its sample. CDR3 amino acids: CASTLAGTPLSTDTQYF. In nucleotides, the CDR3 is TGTGCCAGCACCCTAGCGGGAACTCCGCTCTCCACAGATACGCAGTATTTT. The rearrangement uses TRBV9 and TRBJ2-3, with 9 positions matching TRBD2. The CDR3 consists of 17 residues. The ends lost 6 bases at V and 2 bases at J; junction bases unmatched: 13. Germline V gene sequence: CDR1 SGDLS, CDR2 YYNGEE.

The genes are TRBV6-5 and TRBJ2-5, with 10 bases aligning to TRBD2. The CDR3 loop spans 16 amino acids. The germline V gene encodes CDR1 MNHEY and CDR2 SVGAGI. V gave up 2 bases and J gave up 4 bases; unmatched junction bases: 7. The CDR3: CASSYGLAGEIETQYF. The DNA of the CDR3 is TGTGCCAGCAGTTACGGGCTAGCGGGAGAAATAGAGACCCAGTACTTC.

V is TRBV27 and J is TRBJ2-1; maybe TRBD2 (5 bases). The CDR3 is made up of 13 amino acids. Trimming cost V 4 bases and J 5 bases, with 9 bases left between them. The germline V gene has CDR1 MNHEY and CDR2 SMNVEV (reference sequence). CDR3 DNA: TGTGCCAGCAGTTCGCCTAGCCACAATGAGCAGTTCTTC. Encoded protein: CASSSPSHNEQFF.

The CDR3 here is CSVEDRYREQYF. The CDR3 nucleotides read TGCAGCGTTGAAGATCGGTATCGCGAGCAGTACTTC. The J gene is TRBJ2-7, the V gene TRBV29-1; D is unresolved. V was shortened by 0 bases and J by 6 bases, with 9 bases between the two germline ends. Germline values: CDR1 SQVTM, CDR2 ANQGSEA. The CDR3 runs to 12 residues.

In its sample, this clone was seen a few times. The chain links TRBV4-3 to TRBJ2-7, with 14 positions matching TRBD2. With V trimmed by 4 bases and J by 12 bases, 5 bases remained unmatched. The V gene's germline CDR1 is LGHNA and CDR2 YSLEER. The CDR3 spans 13 residues. CDR3 residues: CASSPGLAGVRYF. The CDR3 coding sequence is TGCGCCAGCAGCCCGGGACTAGCGGGAGTAAGGTACTTC.

The rearrangement joins TRBV27 to TRBJ1-2; 9 bases fit TRBD1. V gave up 5 bases and J gave up 8 bases; unmatched junction bases: 12. This CDR3 has 15 amino acids. CDR1 and CDR2 from the germline V gene are MNHEY and SMNVEV (reference sequence). The CDR3, as DNA: TGTGCCAGCAGTCCGAGGACAGGGGAGATTTCGGGCTACACCTTC. Encoded protein: CASSPRTGEISGYTF.

The chain combines TRBV10-3 with TRBJ2-3; 7 nucleotides align to TRBD1. The germline V gene has CDR1 ENHRY and CDR2 SYGVKD. The CDR3 covers 15 residues. J gave up 0 bases and V 4 bases, and 4 bases lay outside the gene matches. In DNA form, the CDR3 reads TGTGCCATCAGTGCCCGACAGGGTAGCACAGATACGCAGTATTTT. Translated: CAISARQGSTDTQYF.

The chain recombines TRBV18 with TRBJ1-3; 10 bases line up with TRBD1. CDR1 and CDR2 from the germline V gene are KGHSH and LQKENI. This CDR3 is built from 16 residues. J was trimmed by 0 bases and V by 4 bases; bases with no gene match: 3. CDR3 nucleotides: TGTGCCAGCTCACAGGGACAGGGGAACTCTGGAAACACCATATATTTT. Translated, it gives CASSQGQGNSGNTIYF.

This chain joins TRBV5-4 and TRBJ1-6; the D gene is possibly TRBD1 (5 bases). Germline-derived CDR1 and CDR2 are SGHNT and YYREEE (reference sequence). The V end lost 2 bases, the J end lost 3 bases, and 9 bases lay between the germline ends. The CDR3 length is 15 residues. The CDR3 DNA follows: TGTGCCAGCAGCTTCTGGGACTACTATAATTCACCCCTCCACTTT. Encoded protein: CASSFWDYYNSPLHF.

The rearrangement joins TRBV29-1 to TRBJ2-7, with D tentatively TRBD1 (5 bases). CDR3 size: 13 residues. The V and J ends lost 2 bases and 1 base respectively, with 9 bases between them. Looked up from germline, CDR1 is SQVTM and CDR2 is ANQGSEA. The CDR3 nucleotides are TGCAGCGTTGAAAGTGACAGTTCCTACGAGCAGTACTTC. Residues: CSVESDSSYEQYF.

A note on this clone: Other DNA sequences within the sample encode an identical CDR3. This chain joins TRBV7-9 and TRBJ2-7; D perhaps matches TRBD1 (5 bases). V was pared by 3 bases and J by 2 bases, with 8 bases between. Germline V gives CDR1 SEHNR, CDR2 FQNEAQ (reference sequence). There are 13 residues in the CDR3. The CDR3 DNA reads as TGTGCCAGCAGCTTGGACAATGCCTACGAGCAGTACTTC. Translation gives CASSLDNAYEQYF. Variable domain in full (rest from reference TRBV7-9 and TRBJ2-7): DTGVSQNPRHKITKRGQNVTFRCDPISEHNRLYWYRQTLGQGPEFLTYFQNEAQLEKSRLLSDRFSAERPKGSFSTLEIQRTEQGDSAMYLCASSLDNAYEQYFGPGTRLTVT.

The rearrangement links TRBV4-3 to TRBJ2-2; maybe TRBD2 (6 bases). This CDR3 region has 14 residues. V was trimmed by 3 bases and J by 4 bases, leaving 9 bases between them. Germline lookup yields CDR1 LGHNA and CDR2 YSLEER. As DNA, the CDR3 is TGCGCCAGCAGCCAGGAGGGCGCCACCGGGGAGCTGTTTTTT. This encodes CASSQEGATGELFF.

The chain employs TRBV29-1 and TRBJ1-1; D remains unclear. In germline, CDR1 is SQVTM, CDR2 ANQGSEA. The CDR3 extends over 13 amino acids. With 1 base removed from V and 6 bases from J, the gap between germline ends came to 12 bases. Here the CDR3 reads CSVEGQVGSEAFF. CDR3 coding DNA: TGCAGCGTTGAAGGGCAGGTTGGGTCTGAAGCTTTCTTT.

This chain connects TRBV7-2 to TRBJ1-2, with D unclear. This CDR3 spans 13 amino acids. The V and J ends lost 5 bases and 3 bases respectively, with 10 bases between them. Germline-derived CDR1 and CDR2 are SGHTA and FQGNSA. The DNA for the CDR3 is TGTGCCAGCAGCAGAGAGGGTCACTATGGCTACACCTTC. Protein sequence: CASSREGHYGYTF.

In its sample, this clone was seen once. The chain combines TRBV4-2 with TRBJ2-1; 9 bases are shared with TRBD1. Germline trimming cut 2 bases from V and 7 bases from J; bases unmatched to any gene: 6. Germline loops: CDR1 LGHNA, CDR2 YNFKEQ. There are 15 residues in the CDR3. The CDR3 sequence: CASSQPDRGENEQFF. The CDR3 bases are TGTGCCAGCAGCCAACCGGACAGGGGTGAGAATGAGCAGTTCTTC.

The J gene is TRBJ1-1, the V gene TRBV7-9; TRBD1 matches 7 bases. There are 18 residues in the CDR3. Trimming cost V 5 bases and J 0 bases; bases outside gene matches: 15. The germline V gene encodes CDR1 SEHNR and CDR2 FQNEAQ (reference sequence). The CDR3 bases are TGTGCCAGCAGCGCTAGGGGGGACAGCGGAGGCCTGAACACTGAAGCTTTCTTT. Its translation: CASSARGDSGGLNTEAFF.

The chain uses TRBV30 and TRBJ1-2, with 9 bases that match TRBD1. Germline V gene lookup returns CDR1 GTSNPN and CDR2 SVGIG (reference sequence). V shed 2 bases and J 4 bases; nucleotides not matched to a gene: 5. The CDR3 spans 14 residues. Here the CDR3 reads CAWSLDRGGYGYTF. DNA of the CDR3: TGTGCCTGGAGTTTAGACAGGGGGGGCTATGGCTACACCTTC. The entire variable domain, with the rest obtained from reference TRBV30 and TRBJ1-2, is as follows: SQTIHQWPATLVQPVGSPLSLECTVEGTSNPNLYWYRQAAGRGLQLLFYSVGIGQISSEVPQNLSASRPQDRQFILSSKKLLLSDSGFYLCAWSLDRGGYGYTFGSGTRLTVV.

The chain links TRBV18 to TRBJ2-7, with a tentative D call TRBD2 (6 bases). Germline CDR1 and CDR2: KGHSH and LQKENI. Deletions cut 6 bases from V and 2 bases from J, with 23 bases between. The CDR3 has 17 residues. The CDR3 nucleotides are TGTGCCAGCTCCCTCTTCGGAGGCTCAAGCGGGCCCTACGAGCAGTACTTC. This translates into CASSLFGGSSGPYEQYF.

The J gene is TRBJ2-5, the V gene TRBV6-5, with D perhaps matching TRBD1 (5 bases). Germline V lookup: CDR1 MNHEY, CDR2 SVGAGI. Trimming left V 2 bases short and J 5 bases short, with 9 bases between. This CDR3 comprises 13 residues. DNA of the CDR3: TGTGCCAGCAGTTACACAGGTCGCGAGACCCAGTACTTC. Protein product: CASSYTGRETQYF.

This chain joins TRBV2 and TRBJ2-1, with D perhaps TRBD2 (5 bases). The CDR3 totals 16 residues. The germline CDR1 and CDR2 sequences are SNHLY and FYNNEI. Trimming shortened V by 7 bases and J by 8 bases, and 24 bases separated the two germline ends. Here the CDR3 DNA reads TGTGCCAGCATTCCCTTGCGGACGGGAAGATCCCATGAGCAGTTCTTC. Its translation is CASIPLRTGRSHEQFF.